This T cell receptor (beta chain) was identified during a study of blood T cells in healthy people across ages. About the research overall: Through template switching, about one barcoded beta molecule was captured per two T cells, as measured in model experiments.

The authors ran a second PCR of 7 to 11 cycles using a sample-barcoded 5' primer and a J-beta primer mix. A single record per CDR3 protein comes from TCRdb applying MiXCR to the 5' RACE reads. In the table there are nearly 800,000 distinct CDR3 sequences, around 25% of which are singletons. The CDR3 has 16 amino acids. V dropped 1 base and J dropped 11; count of bases not matched to a gene: 14. CDR1 is SGHTA and CDR2 is FQGNSA in the germline V gene. This same sample was also taken into another study, of T cells of mothers and their children. From that report: Mothers gave over 8.5 million TCR beta CDR3 reads each, and children several million each.

The chain has TRBV7-2 and TRBJ2-5; TRBD2 aligns across 9 bases. The sequence was collected from a boy younger than 18 in good health. Sequencing was done on a sample of blood. CDR3 coding DNA: TGTGCCAGCAGCTTAGATCCTAGCGGGGCTTACTTGGAGCAGTACTTC. Residues: CASSLDPSGAYLEQYF.